The clone carrying this T cell receptor (beta chain) was observed a few times. Its antigen is as yet unknown. This CDR3 is 15 amino acids long. The V and J ends lost 6 bases and 2 bases respectively, with 16 bases between them. The germline CDR1 and CDR2 sequences are SNHLY and FYNNEI. When replicate PCRs were run on sorted subsets, they used about 200 ng DNA, tens of thousands of T cell genomes. The table came from immunoSEQ multiplex PCR; TCRdb's copy has only in-frame clones and leaves some out. Among around 1,900,000 clones listed, roughly 93% were seen once. As defined, naive CD8 cells were CD45RO-negative and positively selected for CCR7, with terminally differentiated effector memory CD45RA+ cells excluded. The sample originates from a study of shared clonotypes between healthy human individuals. Whole-study results and caveats: When compared with the clonotypes that were shared by all four sorted-subset donors, the non-shared clonotypes turned out to have lower generation probabilities.

The chain employs TRBV2 and TRBJ1-1; a possible D gene is TRBD1 (6 bases). Input material: naive CD8+ T cells from PBMCs. The source of this sequence is a man between 18 and 29 years old in good health. Some clones in this sample may be carry-over from other donors' samples. The CDR3 nucleotides are TGTGCCAGCAGAAACAGGGCAGGGATAAACACTGAAGCTTTCTTT. Amino acid sequence: CASRNRAGINTEAFF.